This entry describes one TCR beta chain. Its antigen is unidentified. The source of the sample is a study of identical twins. Study outcomes and limitations: Within beta out-of-frame sequences, the excess sharing observed between twins was weaker. Part of the zero-insertion signal could reflect confounding by invariant MAIT and iNKT cells.

The CDR3 totals 14 residues. The germline V gene encodes CDR1 MNHNS and CDR2 SASEGT. V was trimmed by 6 bases and J by 2 bases, leaving 14 bases between them. TCRdb re-called the 5' RACE reads through MiXCR, storing one row per CDR3 protein. The data show more than 600,000 distinct CDR3 sequences, around a sixth seen once. The same sample was also used in a study of T cells expressing NK-cell markers. As reported in that work: Serological testing identified most of the eight sequenced donors as HCMV-seropositive and one as seronegative. Of the CD8+ T cells in a handful of donors, 1.0-7.0% belonged to dominant NKG2C+ clonotypes.

The origin of this receptor is a woman under 30 in good health. The chain has TRBV6-1 and TRBJ2-7, with D perhaps matching TRBD2 (6 bases). Sequenced sample: PBMCs. The DNA of the CDR3 is TGTGCCAGCAGCCGCGGGACCGGGACCTACGAGCAGTACTTC. Translating it yields CASSRGTGTYEQYF.